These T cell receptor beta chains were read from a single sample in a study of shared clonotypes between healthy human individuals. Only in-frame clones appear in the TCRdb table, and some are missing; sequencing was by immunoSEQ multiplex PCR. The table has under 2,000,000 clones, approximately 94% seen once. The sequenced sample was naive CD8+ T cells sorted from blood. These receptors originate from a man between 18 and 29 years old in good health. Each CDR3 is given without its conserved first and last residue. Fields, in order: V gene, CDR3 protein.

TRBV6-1,ASSELGIGNTIY
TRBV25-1,ASSDTPSSGNTIY
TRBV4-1,ASSQEGERTEAF
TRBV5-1,ASSSPSGGPSSYNEQF
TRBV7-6,ASSSLTGIYTDTQY
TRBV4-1,ASSHVDRDKSYT
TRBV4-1,ASSQDRARDGYT
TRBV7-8,ASSLAWQGDEQY
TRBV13,ASSWTGERTNEKLF
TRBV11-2,ASSLTGTAYEQY
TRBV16,ASSPDQPSTDTQY
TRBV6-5,ASSYVASGYNEQF
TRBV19,ASSAGQLNTEAF
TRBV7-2,ASSFPEGASQPQH
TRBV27,ASSPTRTGGESGEQY
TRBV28,ASSRPGTGVWDAADTQY
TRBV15,ATSEADLSYEQY
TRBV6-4,ASSDSWDTTNGYT
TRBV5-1,ASSWPTNEQY
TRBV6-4,ASSDLGQGRSPLH
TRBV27,ASSPSGGEFYNEQF
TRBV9,ASSVELRADYGYT
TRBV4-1,ASSELGQGATEAF
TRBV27,ASSSSTGQVSYEQY
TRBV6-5,ASSYSRQETNYGYT
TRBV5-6,ASSFGASGNTIY
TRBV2,ASSEFGQPQH
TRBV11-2,ASSTHDLQGAREKLF
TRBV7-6,ASSLESQELF
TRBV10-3,AISELAVTYEQY
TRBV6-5,ASSLAGGTGELF
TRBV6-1,ASSEPVGWTNEKLF
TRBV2,ASSGGPSRPEAF
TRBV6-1,ASSEYEPAADSYSGNTIY
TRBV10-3,AISATGDGYT
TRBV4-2,ASSQAGGTEETQY
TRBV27,ASSFSVGEAGVLEQF
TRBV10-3,AITPGFGSVSEQF
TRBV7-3,ASSSSGGNEQF
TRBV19,ASMEAGRTDTQY
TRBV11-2,ASSFWQGGDEQF
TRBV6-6,ASSYWGGGTEAF
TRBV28,ASSLLPGQGGTEQF
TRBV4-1,ASSQDPGQVSSSGNTIY
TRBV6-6,ASGQETQY
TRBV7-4,ASSLGDSKSSYNSPLH
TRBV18,ASSPRKGLGTNEKLF
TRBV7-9,ASSPEGSNEQF
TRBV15,ATQHLNTEAF
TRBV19,ASSVPDSNQPQH
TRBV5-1,ASSLEGTDYGYT
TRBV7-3,ASSPDGNEQF
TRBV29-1,SVARPNYNEQF
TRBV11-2,ASSLYREEAF
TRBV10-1,ASSGARYNNEEQY
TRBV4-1,ASSQAIRLEHEQY
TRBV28,ASSFLTKSSYNEQF
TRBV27,ASSADRTGRTDTQY
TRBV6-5,ASSYGGQNQPQH
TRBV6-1,ASSDHIDRDESSGNTIY